The entry below describes one T cell receptor beta chain. Its specificity is unknown. This record belongs to a study of cytomegalovirus exposure and HLA in healthy donors. Study-wide points: Confirmation was obtained in vitro that three CMV-associated chains are specific for CMV antigens.

Vbeta (60) and Jbeta (13) primers were used in the PCR. Authors' processing steps: Counted up in a later analysis, unique TCR beta chains came to roughly 80 million, with around 10 million shared. Sequencing used immunoSEQ multiplex PCR; TCRdb keeps in-frame clones, though not all of them. V, J and clone size were drawn from that table, and D and trimming were deduced from the DNA. Here the sample spans 85,000 to 120,000 clones, 83% being singletons. The sample consisted of PBMCs. The clonotype originates from a man aged 40-49 years in good health and CMV-seronegative.

The CDR3 DNA reads as TGTGCCAGCAGTGACTCGAACGGGGGTGTCGCCGGCTACACCTTC. It is translated as CASSDSNGGVAGYTF. The chain is built from TRBV6-4 and TRBJ1-2; D perhaps matches TRBD1 (5 bases). CDR1 and CDR2 (germline): MRHNA, SNTAGT. Deletions cut 0 bases from V and 8 bases from J, with 16 bases between. CDR3 size: 15 residues.